One T cell receptor beta chain is described in this entry. The target antigen is unknown. The study reverse transcribed the entire isolated RNA, so it sequenced expressed TCRB transcripts. TCRdb keeps only in-frame clones here, not all; method: immunoSEQ multiplex PCR. The sample comprises about 160,000 clones, around 8% of which are singletons, and about 0.5% rests with the top ten. This sample was taken from a study of beta chain features in type 1 diabetes. Germline V gene sequence: CDR1 KGHSH, CDR2 LQKENI. This CDR3 has 16 amino acids. Unmatched junction bases numbered 8, after V lost 3 bases and J lost 4 bases. Study-level points and caveats: All four CD4+ subsets of Type 1 diabetes patients contained TCRB CDR3s that were moderately but significantly shorter.

The chain employs TRBV18 and TRBJ2-1, with 8 bases aligning to TRBD1. Sequenced material: central memory CD4+ T cells from blood. This sequence originates from a woman in her late teens or twenties with type 1 diabetes. Here the CDR3 DNA reads TGTGCCAGCTCACCGGGGGGCCAGGGGGCATACAATGAGCAGTTCTTC. Amino acid sequence: CASSPGGQGAYNEQFF. The variable domain in full, with the rest retrieved from reference TRBV18 and TRBJ2-1, is NAGVMQNPRHLVRRRGQEARLRCSPMKGHSHVYWYRQLPEEGLKFMVYLQKENIIDESGMPKERFSAEFPKEGPSILRIQQVVRGDSAAYFCASSPGGQGAYNEQFFGPGTRLTVL.